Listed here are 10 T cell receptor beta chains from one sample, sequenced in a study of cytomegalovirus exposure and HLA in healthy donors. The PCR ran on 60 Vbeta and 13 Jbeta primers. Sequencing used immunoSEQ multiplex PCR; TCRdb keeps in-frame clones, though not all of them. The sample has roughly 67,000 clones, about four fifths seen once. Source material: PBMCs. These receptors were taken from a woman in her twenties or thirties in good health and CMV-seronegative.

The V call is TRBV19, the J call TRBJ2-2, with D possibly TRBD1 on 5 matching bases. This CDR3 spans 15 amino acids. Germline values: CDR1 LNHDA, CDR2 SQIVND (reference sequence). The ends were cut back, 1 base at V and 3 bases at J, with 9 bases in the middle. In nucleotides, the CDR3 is TGTGCCAGTAGTATAGCGACAGCATACACCGGGGAGCTGTTTTTT. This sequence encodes CASSIATAYTGELFF.

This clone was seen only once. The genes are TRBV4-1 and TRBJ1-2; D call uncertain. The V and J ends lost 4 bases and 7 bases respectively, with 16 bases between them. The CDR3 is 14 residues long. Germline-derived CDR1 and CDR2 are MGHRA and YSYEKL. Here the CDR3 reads CASSPIGGKRGYTF. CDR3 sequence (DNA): TGCGCCAGCAGCCCTATAGGAGGGAAGCGTGGCTACACCTTC.

The CDR3 DNA sequence: TGTGCCAGCAGCGGTTTACTAGCGGGGGGGCCCGATACGCAGTATTTT. Its translation: CASSGLLAGGPDTQYF. The chain uses TRBV9 and TRBJ2-3; TRBD2 aligns across 13 bases. The CDR3 runs 16 residues. The ends lost 3 bases at V and 6 bases at J; junction bases unmatched: 7. CDR1 is SGDLS and CDR2 is YYNGEE in the germline V gene.

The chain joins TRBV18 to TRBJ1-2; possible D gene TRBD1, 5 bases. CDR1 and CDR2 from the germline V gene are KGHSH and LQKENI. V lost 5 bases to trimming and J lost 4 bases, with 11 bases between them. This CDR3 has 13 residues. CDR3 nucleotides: TGTGCCAGCTCATCAGGGAACTCCTATGGCTACACCTTC. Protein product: CASSSGNSYGYTF.

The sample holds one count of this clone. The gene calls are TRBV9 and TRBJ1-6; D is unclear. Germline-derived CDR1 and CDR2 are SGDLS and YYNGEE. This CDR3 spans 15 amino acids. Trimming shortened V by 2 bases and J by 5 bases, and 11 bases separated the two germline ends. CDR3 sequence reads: CASSVAGPNNSPLHF. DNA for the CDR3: TGTGCCAGCAGCGTCGCAGGCCCGAATAATTCACCCCTCCACTTT.

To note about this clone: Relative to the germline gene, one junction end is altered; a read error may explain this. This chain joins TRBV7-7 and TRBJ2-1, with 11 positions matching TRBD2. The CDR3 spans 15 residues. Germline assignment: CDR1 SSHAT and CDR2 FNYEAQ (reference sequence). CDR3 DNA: TGTGCTAGCAGCTTAGCGGCTAGCGGGGGGTATGAGCAGTTCTTC. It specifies CASSLAASGGYEQFF.

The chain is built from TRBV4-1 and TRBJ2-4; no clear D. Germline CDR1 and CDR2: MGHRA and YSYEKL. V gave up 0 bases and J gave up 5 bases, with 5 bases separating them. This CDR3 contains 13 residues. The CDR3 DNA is TGCGCCAGCAGCCAAGATAATGAAAACATTCAGTACTTC. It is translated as CASSQDNENIQYF.

The CDR3 sequence: CASSLEGVSNQPQHF. The CDR3 coding sequence is TGCGCCAGCAGCTTAGAGGGGGTTAGCAATCAGCCCCAGCATTTT. V gene TRBV5-1 combines with J gene TRBJ1-5; D perhaps matches TRBD1 (6 bases). This CDR3 contains 15 residues. Trimming pared 2 bases from V and 0 bases from J, leaving 9 bases between. Germline CDR1 reads SGHRS; CDR2 reads YFSETQ.

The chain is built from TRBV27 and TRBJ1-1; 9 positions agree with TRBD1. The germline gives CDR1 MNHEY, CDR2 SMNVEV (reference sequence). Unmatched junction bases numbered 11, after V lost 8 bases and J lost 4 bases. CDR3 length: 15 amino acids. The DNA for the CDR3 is TGTGCCAGCGTCCGGACAGGGGCCATGGGCACTGAAGCTTTCTTT. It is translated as CASVRTGAMGTEAFF.

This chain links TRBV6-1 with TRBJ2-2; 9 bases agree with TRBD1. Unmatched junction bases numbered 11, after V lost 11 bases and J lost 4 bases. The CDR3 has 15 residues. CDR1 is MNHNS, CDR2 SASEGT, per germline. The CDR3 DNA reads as TGTGCCGGGACCCGGGACAGGGCGGGCACCGGGGAGCTGTTTTTT. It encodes CAGTRDRAGTGELFF.